A single sample is the source of the 15 T cell receptor beta chains below, sequenced in a study of blood T cell repertoires in COVID-19. Only in-frame clones appear in the TCRdb table, and some are missing; sequencing was by immunoSEQ multiplex PCR. The table has 85,000 to 110,000 clones, approximately 84% seen once; the top ten hold about 11%. Sequencing used peripheral blood. Source of these receptors: a human donor in a cohort sampled during active COVID-19.

The chain employs TRBV7-8 and TRBJ2-5; unclear D gene. V was pared by 0 bases and J by 0 bases, with 8 bases between. This CDR3 contains 15 residues. Germline V gene sequence: CDR1 SGHVS, CDR2 FQNEAQ. CDR3 sequence: CASSLALEYQETQYF. DNA of the CDR3: TGTGCCAGCAGCTTAGCGCTCGAGTACCAAGAGACCCAGTACTTC.

The gene calls are TRBV2 and TRBJ1-2, with unresolved D. The CDR3 sequence is 13 residues long. CDR1 and CDR2 from the germline V gene are SNHLY and FYNNEI. Trimming pared 4 bases from V and 6 bases from J, leaving 12 bases between. As DNA, the CDR3 is TGTGCCAGCAGTGCTACAGCCTTGGATGGCTACACCTTC. Its translation: CASSATALDGYTF.

The chain carries TRBV10-3 and TRBJ1-5, with unresolved D. V dropped 2 bases and J dropped 3 bases, with 8 bases sitting between them. This CDR3 contains 14 residues. Germline V gene lookup returns CDR1 ENHRY and CDR2 SYGVKD. CDR3 sequence reads: CAISEGQLNQPQHF. The DNA of the CDR3 is TGTGCCATCAGTGAGGGGCAGCTCAATCAGCCCCAGCATTTT.

This sequence joins TRBV19 and TRBJ2-7, with D tentatively TRBD1 (6 bases). Germline V gives CDR1 LNHDA, CDR2 SQIVND (reference sequence). This CDR3 has 13 residues. The V gene lost 5 bases and the J gene lost 5 bases, with 13 bases spanning the gap. In nucleotides, the CDR3 is TGTGCCAGTAGTCCTGGACAGACAGACGAGCAGTACTTC. Its protein product is CASSPGQTDEQYF. The full variable domain, in which reference TRBV19 and TRBJ2-7 provide the parts outside the CDR3, is DGGITQSPKYLFRKEGQNVTLSCEQNLNHDAMYWYRQDPGQGLRLIYYSQIVNDFQKGDIAEGYSVSREKKESFPLTVTSAQKNPTAFYLCASSPGQTDEQYFGPGTRLTVT.

The V and J genes are TRBV5-8 and TRBJ1-5; 7 nucleotides line up with TRBD1. The V and J ends lost 4 bases and 3 bases, in that order; junction bases with no gene match: 4. The CDR3 spans 14 residues. Germline V CDR1 and CDR2: SGHTS, YDEGEE. CDR3 sequence: CASSKGQNNQPQHF. The DNA for the CDR3 is TGTGCCAGCAGCAAGGGACAGAACAATCAGCCCCAGCATTTT.

The V gene is TRBV6-1, the J gene TRBJ1-3; 9 bases align to TRBD1. V gave up 4 bases and J gave up 2 bases; unmatched junction bases: 9. CDR3 length: 17 amino acids. CDR1 and CDR2 from the germline V gene are MNHNS and SASEGT. The CDR3 DNA follows: TGTGCCAGCAGTGTGGGGACAGGGATTTCGACTGGAAACACCATATATTTT. It translates to CASSVGTGISTGNTIYF.

CDR3 DNA sequence: TGTGCCAGCAGCCGGACTAGCGGGGGGTACAATGAGCAGTTCTTC. Amino acid sequence: CASSRTSGGYNEQFF. The chain uses TRBV7-3 and TRBJ2-1, with 14 bases lining up with TRBD2. V trimming: 5 bases; J trimming: 4 bases; junction bases outside the gene matches: 1. The germline CDR1 and CDR2 sequences are SGHTA and FQGTGA. The CDR3 contains 15 residues.

This clone was seen just once. The chain employs TRBV6-5 and TRBJ2-7, with TRBD2 matching 9 bases. Germline loops: CDR1 MNHEY, CDR2 SVGAGI. V was pared by 2 bases and J by 5 bases, with 10 bases of the junction left unmatched. The CDR3 sequence is 16 residues long. Written as DNA, the CDR3 is TGTGCCAGCAGTTACGCGGGGGGGACAGTTGGCGACGAGCAGTACTTC. This gives the protein CASSYAGGTVGDEQYF.

The chain uses TRBV6-4 and TRBJ2-3; TRBD2 matches at 8 bases. Germline CDR1 reads MRHNA; CDR2 reads SNTAGT. J gave up 1 base and V 6 bases, and 6 bases lay outside the gene matches. CDR3 length: 15 amino acids. Here the CDR3 reads CASRMSLAGTDTQYF. The CDR3 nucleotides read TGTGCCAGCAGGATGTCACTAGCGGGCACAGATACGCAGTATTTT.

This chain joins TRBV6-5 and TRBJ1-2, with 10 nucleotides matching TRBD1. CDR1 and CDR2 (germline): MNHEY, SVGAGI. V trimming: 6 bases; J trimming: 4 bases; junction bases outside the gene matches: 8. The CDR3 extends over 15 amino acids. The CDR3 nucleotides are TGTGCCAGCAGACCACCGGGACAGGGGATCTATGGCTACACCTTC. Its protein is CASRPPGQGIYGYTF.

V usage is TRBV7-9 and J usage is TRBJ2-1; TRBD1 aligns across 10 bases. The germline V gene encodes CDR1 SEHNR and CDR2 FQNEAQ (reference sequence). V lost 5 bases and J lost 7; bases outside the gene matches: 2. CDR3 length: 13 amino acids. The CDR3 reads CASSQGQGNEQFF. DNA of the CDR3: TGTGCCAGCAGCCAGGGACAGGGGAATGAGCAGTTCTTC.

CDR3 amino acids: CASSARGEKLFF. In DNA form, the CDR3 reads TGTGCCAGCAGCGCTCGGGGTGAAAAACTGTTTTTT. This rearrangement joins TRBV9 to TRBJ1-4, with unresolved D. The CDR3 contains 12 residues. CDR1 is SGDLS, CDR2 YYNGEE, per germline. V dropped 3 bases and J dropped 7 bases, with 7 bases sitting between them.

This chain links TRBV5-4 with TRBJ2-7, with 7 bases aligning to TRBD1. There are 11 residues in the CDR3. The ends lost 4 bases at V and 9 bases at J; junction bases unmatched: 4. The V gene's germline CDR1 is SGHNT and CDR2 YYREEE (reference sequence). The CDR3 coding sequence is TGTGCCAGCAGCGACAGGGTGGGGCAGTACTTC. Translation: CASSDRVGQYF. The full variable domain, rest sourced from reference TRBV5-4 and TRBJ2-7, is ETGVTQSPTHLIKTRGQQVTLRCSSQSGHNTVSWYQQALGQGPQFIFQYYREEENGRGNFPPRFSGLQFPNYSSELNVNALELDDSALYLCASSDRVGQYFGPGTRLTVT.

The chain employs TRBV27 and TRBJ2-7, with D maybe TRBD1 (6 bases). Germline CDR1 and CDR2: MNHEY and SMNVEV (reference sequence). The CDR3 has 12 residues. Trimming stripped 7 bases from V and 7 bases from J, with 14 bases between. CDR3 DNA: TGTGCCAGCACGGACAGTAGACGAGAGCAGTACTTC. This translates into CASTDSRREQYF.

This chain uses TRBV28 with TRBJ2-7; D is possibly TRBD2 (5 bases). Germline values: CDR1 MDHEN, CDR2 SYDVKM. V lost 5 bases, J lost 6 bases, and 14 bases lay in between. The CDR3 is 13 amino acids. For the CDR3, the DNA is TGTGCCAGCAGTCTCTTAGGACTGGTCGAGCAGTACTTC. This sequence encodes CASSLLGLVEQYF.